The clone carrying this T cell receptor (beta chain) showed up just once. The data were obtained in a study of cytomegalovirus exposure and HLA in healthy donors. Researchers ran the PCR with 60 Vbeta and 13 Jbeta primers. Sequencing was performed with immunoSEQ multiplex PCR; in TCRdb, only in-frame clones are kept and a portion is missing. The sample shows 59,000 or so clones, roughly 77% of them seen only once. Unmatched junction bases numbered 8, after V lost 5 bases and J lost 1 base. The length of the CDR3 is 16 residues. CDR1 and CDR2 from the germline V gene are SEHNR and FQNEAQ (reference sequence).

Sequencing used PBMCs. This TCR derives from a man aged 25-45 years in good health and CMV-seropositive. J is TRBJ2-7 and V is TRBV7-9; 10 bases map to TRBD2. The DNA of the CDR3 is TGTGCCAGCAGCCACGCTAGCGGGGGACCGTCCTACGAGCAGTACTTC. This translates into CASSHASGGPSYEQYF.